Listed here are 17 T cell receptor beta chains from one sample, sequenced in a study of human T cells and chemical hapten exposure. TCRdb re-analysed the RACE reads in MiXCR, keeping a single row per CDR3 protein. The sample contains approximately 110,000 distinct CDR3 sequences, 11% of which appear only once. Time point meaning: patch test 1, 2 weeks after DPC sensitization. Specified treatment: therapeutic diphenylcyclopropenone sensitization with weekly scalp DPC. Sequences were derived from whole blood, sampled in connection with sensitization to the hapten diphenylcyclopropenone (DPC). Receptors were obtained from a woman in her thirties or forties with alopecia areata. Some clones in this sample may be carry-over from other donors' samples.

This clonotype was seen more than once but under ten times. The J gene is TRBJ2-3, the V gene TRBV12-3 or TRBV12-4; 11 bases match TRBD2. CDR3 size: 17 residues. Germline trimming cut 4 bases from V and 4 bases from J; bases unmatched to any gene: 10. DNA for the CDR3: TGTGCCAGCAGTTCGGCTAGCGGGGGGCCTAGCGCAGATACGCAGTATTTT. Its translation: CASSSASGGPSADTQYF.

CDR3 bases: TGTGCCAGCTCGGGAGGACAGGGGAACATTCAGCCCCAGCATTTT. This gives the protein CASSGGQGNIQPQHF. The chain couples TRBV18 to TRBJ1-5, with 9 bases identical to TRBD1. The CDR3 sequence is 15 residues long. J gave up 6 bases and V 6 bases, and 9 bases lay outside the gene matches. Germline CDR1 is KGHSH and CDR2 is LQKENI. The variable domain in full, completed from reference TRBV18 and TRBJ1-5, reads NAGVMQNPRHLVRRRGQEARLRCSPMKGHSHVYWYRQLPEEGLKFMVYLQKENIIDESGMPKERFSAEFPKEGPSILRIQQVVRGDSAAYFCASSGGQGNIQPQHFGDGTRLSIL.

Many counts were recorded for this clonotype. The rearrangement links TRBV28 to TRBJ1-5; D is possibly TRBD1 (5 bases). The length of the CDR3 is 16 residues. V was trimmed by 1 base and J by 6 bases, leaving 16 bases between them. CDR1 and CDR2 (germline): MDHEN, SYDVKM. The CDR3 DNA sequence: TGTGCCAGCAGTTTATTTATTGGGCAGGGCGGTCAGCCCCAGCATTTT. Residues: CASSLFIGQGGQPQHF.

CDR3 sequence reads: CASSRKREETQYF. The CDR3 DNA is TGTGCCAGCAGTCGCAAGAGGGAAGAGACCCAGTACTTC. V and J are TRBV4-2 and TRBJ2-5; D possibly corresponds to TRBD2 (5 bases). In germline, CDR1 is LGHNA, CDR2 YNFKEQ. The CDR3 consists of 13 residues. V was shortened by 6 bases and J by 3 bases, with 11 bases between the two germline ends.

This clonotype was found a few times. The chain carries TRBV20-1 and TRBJ1-4, with a weak D call TRBD1 (5 bases). V was pared by 6 bases and J by 2 bases, with 10 bases between. CDR1 DFQATT and CDR2 SNEGSKA come from the germline V gene (reference sequence). The length of the CDR3 is 13 residues. The CDR3: CSAVGVTNEKLFF. The CDR3 DNA reads TGCAGTGCCGTGGGGGTGACTAATGAAAAACTGTTTTTT.

The CDR3 DNA sequence: TGCAGCGTTGCGGGCAGGAACACTGAAGCTTTCTTT. This gives the protein CSVAGRNTEAFF. V gene TRBV29-1 combines with J gene TRBJ1-1; D unclear. Deletions cut 4 bases from V and 1 base from J, with 7 bases between. The CDR3 is 12 residues long. CDR1 is SQVTM and CDR2 is ANQGSEA in the germline V gene.

This clonotype was seen many times. The V call is TRBV30, the J call TRBJ2-1; D possibly uses TRBD1 or TRBD2 (5 bases each). The germline gives CDR1 GTSNPN, CDR2 SVGIG (reference sequence). The CDR3 runs 15 residues. With 0 bases removed from V and 3 bases from J, the gap between germline ends came to 12 bases. The CDR3 loop is CAWSVGATGYNEQFF. The DNA of the CDR3 is TGTGCCTGGAGTGTCGGGGCCACAGGCTACAATGAGCAGTTCTTC.

There are many counts of this clonotype. The chain has TRBV29-1 and TRBJ2-7, with D unclear. Between the trimmed V and J ends, which lost 1 base and 0 bases, there was a span of 7 bases. CDR3 length: 13 residues. CDR1 SQVTM and CDR2 ANQGSEA come from the germline V gene. CDR3 region: CSVEAGTSYEQYF. Here the CDR3 DNA reads TGCAGCGTTGAAGCAGGCACCTCCTACGAGCAGTACTTC.

This clonotype was observed at least ten times. The chain employs TRBV10-3 and TRBJ1-1; D not resolved. V dropped 6 bases and J dropped 7 bases, with 12 bases sitting between them. The germline V gene has CDR1 ENHRY and CDR2 SYGVKD. The CDR3 totals 12 residues. This chain's CDR3 is CAIREVGVEAFF. For the CDR3, the DNA is TGTGCCATCAGAGAAGTAGGAGTTGAAGCTTTCTTT.

This clonotype was found many times. CDR3: CASSFYPTSYEQYF. The CDR3 coding sequence is TGTGCCAGCAGCTTCTACCCTACCTCCTACGAGCAGTACTTC. The chain employs TRBV7-2 and TRBJ2-7; D is unclear. With 3 bases removed from V and 0 bases from J, the gap between germline ends came to 9 bases. Looked up from germline, CDR1 is SGHTA and CDR2 is FQGNSA. The CDR3 extends over 14 amino acids.

The table lists this clonotype with a few counts. The chain employs TRBV18 and TRBJ2-7; D unresolved. Between the trimmed V and J ends, which lost 2 bases and 2 bases, there was a span of 7 bases. Germline V gene lookup returns CDR1 KGHSH and CDR2 LQKENI. The CDR3 totals 13 residues. CDR3 DNA sequence: TGTGCCAGCTCACCAGACGCCGCCTACGAGCAGTACTTC. Protein: CASSPDAAYEQYF.

This clonotype came up a few times. V gene TRBV18 combines with J gene TRBJ2-5; D is ambiguous. The CDR3 extends over 12 amino acids. From germline, CDR1 is KGHSH and CDR2 LQKENI. V lost 5 bases and J 2 bases, leaving 6 bases between the germline ends. The CDR3 DNA is TGTGCCAGCTCAACGGAGCAAGAGACCCAGTACTTC. This sequence encodes CASSTEQETQYF.

The V call is TRBV11-3, the J call TRBJ2-2, with D possibly matching TRBD1 (5 bases). Germline lookup yields CDR1 SGHNT and CDR2 YENEEA. V was clipped by 5 bases and J by 6 bases, with 13 bases between them. The CDR3 contains 14 residues. CDR3 sequence (DNA): TGTGCCAGCAGCCCCCCAGGGTTTCCCGGGGAGCTGTTTTTT. Amino acids: CASSPPGFPGELFF.

This chain uses TRBV20-1 with TRBJ2-3; 7 positions match TRBD2. The CDR3 totals 13 residues. J was trimmed by 7 bases and V by 3 bases; bases with no gene match: 7. Germline V CDR1 and CDR2: DFQATT, SNEGSKA (reference sequence). CDR3 amino acids: CSASAAGAYTQYF. The CDR3 DNA is TGCAGTGCTAGTGCGGCGGGAGCGTATACGCAGTATTTT.

The rearrangement links TRBV20-1 to TRBJ2-1; weak D call: TRBD1 (7 bases). CDR1 and CDR2 from the germline V gene are DFQATT and SNEGSKA (reference sequence). The length of the CDR3 is 14 residues. Trimming took 6 bases from V and 6 from J, leaving 18 bases between them. This CDR3 is CSALQGTLRNEQFF. The DNA of the CDR3 is TGCAGTGCCCTACAGGGGACTCTACGCAATGAGCAGTTCTTC.

This clonotype was observed a handful of times. V is TRBV29-1 and J is TRBJ2-7; possible D gene TRBD1, 5 bases. The CDR3 sequence is 16 residues long. Germline V gene lookup returns CDR1 SQVTM and CDR2 ANQGSEA. Deletions cut 0 bases from V and 7 bases from J, with 22 bases between. CDR3 nucleotides: TGCAGCGTTGAAGATCTGGGGCAGGCCCAGCATTGGGAGCAGTACTTC. This gives the protein CSVEDLGQAQHWEQYF.

This chain uses TRBV5-1 with TRBJ2-5, with a possible D match to TRBD2 (6 bases). The germline V gene encodes CDR1 SGHRS and CDR2 YFSETQ. The germline V and J ends were trimmed by 7 bases and 5 bases, with 15 bases remaining between them. The CDR3 runs 13 residues. DNA for the CDR3: TGCGCCAGCGGACCCCAGGGAGGTGAGACCCAGTACTTC. This translates into CASGPQGGETQYF.